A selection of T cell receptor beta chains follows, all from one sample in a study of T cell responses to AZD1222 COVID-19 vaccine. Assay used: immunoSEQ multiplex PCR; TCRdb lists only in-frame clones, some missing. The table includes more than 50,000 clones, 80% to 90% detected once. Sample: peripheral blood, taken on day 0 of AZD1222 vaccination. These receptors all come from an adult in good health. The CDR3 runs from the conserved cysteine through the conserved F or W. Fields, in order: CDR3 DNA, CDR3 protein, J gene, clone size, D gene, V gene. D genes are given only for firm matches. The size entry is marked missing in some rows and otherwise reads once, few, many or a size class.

DNA: TGTGCCAGCAGCCAATCGGATCGCTCCTACAATGAGCAGTTCTTC; CDR3: CASSQSDRSYNEQFF; J: TRBJ2-1; size: NA; D: NA; V: TRBV3-1/TRBV3-2
DNA: TGTGCCAGCTCACCACCGGGACTAGCGGGAAACACCGGGGAGCTGTTTTTT; CDR3: CASSPPGLAGNTGELFF; J: TRBJ2-2; size: NA; D: TRBD2; V: TRBV18
DNA: TGTGCCAGCAGCTTAAATGGCGGTACCTACGAGCAGTACTTC; CDR3: CASSLNGGTYEQYF; J: TRBJ2-7; size: NA; D: NA; V: TRBV7-3
DNA: TGTGCCAGCAGCCCCGGGGACTTCCTCCAGAGCCTATACTATGGCTACACCTTC; CDR3: CASSPGDFLQSLYYGYTF; J: TRBJ1-2; size: NA; D: NA; V: TRBV14
DNA: TGTGCCATCAGTGAGGCCAGCTTGGGCTATGGCTACACCTTC; CDR3: CAISEASLGYGYTF; J: TRBJ1-2; size: NA; D: NA; V: TRBV10-3
DNA: TGTGCCAGCAGATCGGACAGGGCCAAATCGAACACTGAAGCTTTCTTT; CDR3: CASRSDRAKSNTEAFF; J: TRBJ1-1; size: NA; D: TRBD1; V: TRBV5-4
DNA: TGTGCCAGCAGTCTGAGGGGCCCCTACGAGCAGTACTTC; CDR3: CASSLRGPYEQYF; J: TRBJ2-7; size: NA; D: NA; V: TRBV12-3/TRBV12-4
DNA: TGTGCCAGCAGAGGAATCCACGAGCAGTACTTC; CDR3: CASRGIHEQYF; J: TRBJ2-7; size: NA; D: NA; V: TRBV28
DNA: TGCGCCAGCAGCCCTCTTGTAGGGCTGGGAGAAAAACTGTTTTTT; CDR3: CASSPLVGLGEKLFF; J: TRBJ1-4; size: NA; D: NA; V: TRBV10-2
DNA: TGTGCCAGCAGCTTAGGGGCGGGAGGGCCGACGGAGCAGTACTTC; CDR3: CASSLGAGGPTEQYF; J: TRBJ2-7; size: NA; D: TRBD2; V: TRBV7-9
DNA: TGTGCCAGCAGCCCAAGGGAGGGCGGGAATTCACCCCTCCACTTT; CDR3: CASSPREGGNSPLHF; J: TRBJ1-6; size: few; D: NA; V: TRBV3-1/TRBV3-2
DNA: TGTGCCAGTAGTTACGGACTAGCGGGAGCCGGAGAGCAGTACTTC; CDR3: CASSYGLAGAGEQYF; J: TRBJ2-7; size: NA; D: TRBD2; V: TRBV19
DNA: TGTGCCAGCAGGCCCCCGGGACTAGCGGGAGGGCGAGGAGATACGCAGTATTTT; CDR3: CASRPPGLAGGRGDTQYF; J: TRBJ2-3; size: NA; D: TRBD2; V: TRBV7-9
DNA: TGTGCCAGCAAGCTTTTGGGAGGGGGCTATGGCTACACCTTC; CDR3: CASKLLGGGYGYTF; J: TRBJ1-2; size: NA; D: NA; V: TRBV6-5
DNA: TGTGCCACCAGTGAGGAGGGCCGGGGCGGGGAGCTGTTTTTT; CDR3: CATSEEGRGGELFF; J: TRBJ2-2; size: NA; D: NA; V: TRBV24-1
DNA: TGTGCCAGCAGTTTAGGCCTTCAAGGGCCCCAGCATTTT; CDR3: CASSLGLQGPQHF; J: TRBJ1-5; size: once; D: NA; V: TRBV6-2/TRBV6-3
DNA: TGTGCCAGCAGTGATGTGGGACTCCAAAACAATGAGCAGTTCTTC; CDR3: CASSDVGLQNNEQFF; J: TRBJ2-1; size: NA; D: NA; V: TRBV2
DNA: TGTGCCTGGAAATGGTCCCCGGACGGCTACACCTTC; CDR3: CAWKWSPDGYTF; J: TRBJ1-2; size: NA; D: NA; V: TRBV30
DNA: TGTGCCAGCAGTTTGAGGCAGCGATCGTGGACCCAGTACTTC; CDR3: CASSLRQRSWTQYF; J: TRBJ2-5; size: once; D: NA; V: TRBV28
DNA: TGCGCCAGCAGCCGACGGGACGGACGTGATCGGTACAATGAGCAGTTCTTC; CDR3: CASSRRDGRDRYNEQFF; J: TRBJ2-1; size: once; D: NA; V: TRBV5-1
DNA: TGTGCCAGCAGCTTGCAGGGGGCCACTGAAGCTTTCTTT; CDR3: CASSLQGATEAFF; J: TRBJ1-1; size: once; D: TRBD1; V: TRBV11-2
DNA: TGTGCCAGCAGCCATCGACAGGGGCTGACCAAAAACATTCAGTACTTC; CDR3: CASSHRQGLTKNIQYF; J: TRBJ2-4; size: NA; D: TRBD1; V: TRBV3-1/TRBV3-2
DNA: TGCGCCAGCAGCTATTCACTGAACACTGAAGCTTTCTTT; CDR3: CASSYSLNTEAFF; J: TRBJ1-1; size: NA; D: NA; V: TRBV5-1
DNA: TGTGCCAGTAGTATTGCGGGGGTACAATCACCCCTCCACTTT; CDR3: CASSIAGVQSPLHF; J: TRBJ1-6; size: NA; D: NA; V: TRBV19
DNA: TGTGCCAGCAGCTTAGTTCTCGGGACAGGGGGCTACGAGCAGTACTTC; CDR3: CASSLVLGTGGYEQYF; J: TRBJ2-7; size: NA; D: TRBD1; V: TRBV7-8
DNA: TGTGCCAGCAAGGGCGGGGCGGGAGTCTTTTCCGAGCAGTACTTC; CDR3: CASKGGAGVFSEQYF; J: TRBJ2-7; size: NA; D: TRBD2; V: TRBV6-5
DNA: TGCGCCAGCAGCTTGATTCAAGCAGGTTCCGGGGAGCTGTTTTTT; CDR3: CASSLIQAGSGELFF; J: TRBJ2-2; size: NA; D: NA; V: TRBV5-1
DNA: TGCGCCAGCAGCCCTACAGGGGACCCAACTAATGAAAAACTGTTTTTT; CDR3: CASSPTGDPTNEKLFF; J: TRBJ1-4; size: NA; D: TRBD1; V: TRBV4-1
DNA: TGCGCCAGCCGGACAGGGGTTTTAGAAACCCAGTACTTC; CDR3: CASRTGVLETQYF; J: TRBJ2-5; size: NA; D: TRBD1; V: TRBV10-2
DNA: TGTGCCAGCAGTCGTACAGGGGGGAACGAAAAACTGTTTTTT; CDR3: CASSRTGGNEKLFF; J: TRBJ1-4; size: NA; D: TRBD1; V: TRBV2
DNA: TGTGCCAGCAGCTCCTCCGGGGGCAGGTCCTCCTACGAGCAGTACTTC; CDR3: CASSSSGGRSSYEQYF; J: TRBJ2-7; size: NA; D: NA; V: TRBV7-9
DNA: TGTGCCAGCAGCTTAGCCACAGCGGCTGCGGGGGATGGCTACACCTTC; CDR3: CASSLATAAAGDGYTF; J: TRBJ1-2; size: NA; D: NA; V: TRBV7-2
DNA: TGTGCCAGCAGCCCGGGAACACCTGGAAACACCATATATTTT; CDR3: CASSPGTPGNTIYF; J: TRBJ1-3; size: NA; D: NA; V: TRBV7-9
DNA: TGTGCCAGCAGCTTAGCCCCAGCGGTCTCCTACGAGCAGTACTTC; CDR3: CASSLAPAVSYEQYF; J: TRBJ2-7; size: once; D: NA; V: TRBV7-2
DNA: TGTGCCAGCTCACCACGTCAGGGGACAGGGGGTGAGGTAGAGACCCAGTACTTC; CDR3: CASSPRQGTGGEVETQYF; J: TRBJ2-5; size: NA; D: TRBD1; V: TRBV18
DNA: TGTGCCAGCAGCCCCGGGGAAGTCGGGGAGCTGTTTTTT; CDR3: CASSPGEVGELFF; J: TRBJ2-2; size: NA; D: NA; V: TRBV9
DNA: TGTGCCACCCGTTCCGGGGCTGAAGCTTTCTTT; CDR3: CATRSGAEAFF; J: TRBJ1-1; size: NA; D: NA; V: TRBV6-5
DNA: TGTGCCAGCAGTCGACAGGGAATCACCGGGGAGCTGTTTTTT; CDR3: CASSRQGITGELFF; J: TRBJ2-2; size: NA; D: TRBD1; V: TRBV7-3
DNA: TGTGCCAGCAGCCCCTCCTCGAGGAGCAATCAGCCCCAGCATTTT; CDR3: CASSPSSRSNQPQHF; J: TRBJ1-5; size: NA; D: NA; V: TRBV6-5
DNA: TGCGCCAGCAGCCCGACAGGGCTAGCCAAAAACATTCAGTACTTC; CDR3: CASSPTGLAKNIQYF; J: TRBJ2-4; size: NA; D: TRBD1; V: TRBV5-1
DNA: TGTGCCACCAGTGACGGGACTAGCCGCCCAGATACGCAGTATTTT; CDR3: CATSDGTSRPDTQYF; J: TRBJ2-3; size: NA; D: TRBD2; V: TRBV24-1
DNA: TGCGCCAGCAGCTTTGTACTTCAAGAGACCCAGTACTTC; CDR3: CASSFVLQETQYF; J: TRBJ2-5; size: NA; D: NA; V: TRBV5-1
DNA: TGCGCCAGCAGCCCCTGGGCCAGCGTGGTTGGGACCGGGGAGCTGTTTTTT; CDR3: CASSPWASVVGTGELFF; J: TRBJ2-2; size: NA; D: NA; V: TRBV5-1
DNA: TGCGCCAGCAGCTTGGTAGGGGGCGCTGGCAACGAGCAGTACTTC; CDR3: CASSLVGGAGNEQYF; J: TRBJ2-7; size: NA; D: TRBD1; V: TRBV5-1
DNA: TGCGCCAGCAGCTTGGTAGCTGGGAACACTGAAGCTTTCTTT; CDR3: CASSLVAGNTEAFF; J: TRBJ1-1; size: NA; D: NA; V: TRBV5-1
DNA: TGTGCCAGCAGTGGACTAGCGGGAGCCTATGAGCAGTTCTTC; CDR3: CASSGLAGAYEQFF; J: TRBJ2-1; size: NA; D: TRBD2; V: TRBV28
DNA: TGTGCCAGCAGTGACATAAACTATGGCTACACCTTC; CDR3: CASSDINYGYTF; J: TRBJ1-2; size: few; D: NA; V: TRBV28
DNA: TGCGCCAGCAGCTTGGAACAGGGGCCTAATTCACCCCTCCACTTT; CDR3: CASSLEQGPNSPLHF; J: TRBJ1-6; size: NA; D: TRBD1; V: TRBV5-1
DNA: TGTGCCAGCAGCTTAGCGGGAGGGCCCGGTGATGAGCAGTTCTTC; CDR3: CASSLAGGPGDEQFF; J: TRBJ2-1; size: NA; D: TRBD2; V: TRBV11-2
DNA: TGCGCCAGCACCCTAGTAACAGGGGCGAGTGAGCAGTTCTTC; CDR3: CASTLVTGASEQFF; J: TRBJ2-1; size: NA; D: TRBD1; V: TRBV5-1
DNA: TGTGCCAGCTCACCACTCGCGGAGGGCACAGATACGCAGTATTTT; CDR3: CASSPLAEGTDTQYF; J: TRBJ2-3; size: NA; D: NA; V: TRBV18
DNA: TGTGCCAGCAGCTTAGCGCCCAGGATGAACACTGAAGCTTTCTTT; CDR3: CASSLAPRMNTEAFF; J: TRBJ1-1; size: NA; D: NA; V: TRBV7-2
DNA: TGTGCCAGCAGCCACGAAGGGACTAGCGGAACCTACGAGCAGTACTTC; CDR3: CASSHEGTSGTYEQYF; J: TRBJ2-7; size: NA; D: TRBD2; V: TRBV3-1/TRBV3-2
DNA: TGTGCCAGCAGTATCCGGACAGGGGCCTCCTACGAGCAGTACTTC; CDR3: CASSIRTGASYEQYF; J: TRBJ2-7; size: NA; D: TRBD1; V: TRBV6-5
DNA: TGTGCCAGCAGCCTCGACAGTCCCGGGAGTCAGCCCCAGCATTTT; CDR3: CASSLDSPGSQPQHF; J: TRBJ1-5; size: NA; D: NA; V: TRBV2
DNA: TGTGCCAGCAGTTTATGGTACAAAGACAGCAACTACCTCTATGGCTACACCTTC; CDR3: CASSLWYKDSNYLYGYTF; J: TRBJ1-2; size: NA; D: NA; V: TRBV28
DNA: TGTGCCAGTAGCATGGGAGCCCTCGCCGAGCAGTACTTC; CDR3: CASSMGALAEQYF; J: TRBJ2-7; size: NA; D: NA; V: TRBV19
DNA: TGTGCCAGTAGTACTAGCGGGAGTGCCGCCTACAATGAGCAGTTCTTC; CDR3: CASSTSGSAAYNEQFF; J: TRBJ2-1; size: NA; D: TRBD2; V: TRBV19
DNA: TGTGCCAGCAGTGCAACTAGCGGGGGGCCTACCTACGAGCAGTACTTC; CDR3: CASSATSGGPTYEQYF; J: TRBJ2-7; size: NA; D: TRBD2; V: TRBV6-1
DNA: TGTGCCAGCAGCTTAGCCAGCCTGAACACTGAAGCTTTCTTT; CDR3: CASSLASLNTEAFF; J: TRBJ1-1; size: NA; D: NA; V: TRBV11-2